Following are 23 T cell receptor beta chains from one sample sequenced in a study of PD-1 blockade in classical Hodgkin lymphoma. Sample time point: cycle 4 day 1 (C4D1), after more than five weeks of nivolumab. Exposure to brentuximab vedotin varied, and each patient had relapsed following autologous stem cell transplantation. Here immunoSEQ multiplex PCR was the method, and the copy in TCRdb shows in-frame clones only, minus some. The sample gives 20,000 to 25,000 clones, roughly 77% of which show up once; about 19% is in the top ten. The source was peripheral blood mononuclear cells (PBMCs), collected before the fourth cycle of nivolumab. The receptors were sampled from a human donor with classical Hodgkin lymphoma.

This clone showed up just a few times. The gene calls are TRBV18 and TRBJ2-3; possible D gene TRBD2, 6 bases. V dropped 3 bases and J dropped 0 bases, with 16 bases sitting between them. The CDR3 runs 17 residues. The germline V gene encodes CDR1 KGHSH and CDR2 LQKENI. In DNA form, the CDR3 reads TGTGCCAGCTCACCCCGGTTAGCGGCAATGAGCACAGATACGCAGTATTTT. This encodes CASSPRLAAMSTDTQYF.

This chain uses TRBV28 with TRBJ2-2; 8 bases agree with TRBD2. J gave up 7 bases and V 8 bases, and 3 bases lay outside the gene matches. The CDR3 totals 12 residues. Germline values: CDR1 MDHEN, CDR2 SYDVKM. CDR3 coding DNA: TGTGCCAGCGGACTAGCCGACGGGGAGCTGTTTTTT. This codes for CASGLADGELFF.

The chain employs TRBV4-1 and TRBJ2-5; D could derive from TRBD1 or TRBD2 (5 bases each). CDR1 is MGHRA and CDR2 is YSYEKL in the germline V gene. The CDR3 extends over 12 amino acids. The germline V and J ends were trimmed by 5 bases and 7 bases, with 11 bases remaining between them. This CDR3 reads CASSSGAGTQYF. CDR3 coding DNA: TGCGCCAGCAGCTCCGGGGCAGGGACCCAGTACTTC.

The CDR3 coding sequence is TGTGCCAGCAGCTTAACGTGGATCGGTGGGCCAGAAAGAGGTGGCAATCAGCCCCAGCATTTT. It codes for CASSLTWIGGPERGGNQPQHF. The rearrangement joins TRBV7-8 to TRBJ1-5; D ambiguous. V shed 2 bases and J shed 2 bases, with 28 bases lying between them. The germline V gene encodes CDR1 SGHVS and CDR2 FQNEAQ. There are 21 residues in the CDR3.

V usage is TRBV2 and J usage is TRBJ2-7; 8 bases agree with TRBD2. Germline V gene lookup returns CDR1 SNHLY and CDR2 FYNNEI. Trimming took 9 bases from V and 1 from J; bases not matched to a gene: 8. The CDR3 is 14 amino acids. CDR3 loop: CASPGLVGSYEQYF. CDR3 nucleotides: TGTGCCAGTCCGGGACTAGTGGGATCCTACGAGCAGTACTTC. Full variable domain (rest looked up from reference TRBV2 and TRBJ2-7): EPEVTQTPSHQVTQMGQEVILRCVPISNHLYFYWYRQILGQKVEFLVSFYNNEISEKSEIFDDQFSVERPDGSNFTLKIRSTKLEDSAMYFCASPGLVGSYEQYFGPGTRLTVT.

In this sample, this clone turned up once. This chain connects TRBV18 to TRBJ2-3, with D perhaps assigned TRBD1 or TRBD2 (5 bases each). Germline CDR1 reads KGHSH; CDR2 reads LQKENI. The CDR3 totals 14 residues. Trimming shortened V by 5 bases and J by 4 bases, and 13 bases separated the two germline ends. The CDR3 spells CASSGRQGPDTQYF. CDR3 nucleotides: TGTGCCAGCTCAGGGCGCCAGGGACCAGATACGCAGTATTTT.

The sample holds a few counts of this clone. The chain carries TRBV7-9 and TRBJ2-5; D is perhaps TRBD2 (5 bases). This CDR3 contains 12 residues. In germline, CDR1 is SEHNR, CDR2 FQNEAQ (reference sequence). V was clipped by 8 bases and J by 0 bases, with 7 bases between them. DNA for the CDR3: TGTGCCAGCCGGGATCACCAAGAGACCCAGTACTTC. It yields the protein CASRDHQETQYF.

This clone was found a few times. The rearrangement uses TRBV19 and TRBJ1-5; no clear D. CDR1 is LNHDA, CDR2 SQIVND, per germline (reference sequence). This CDR3 spans 17 amino acids. V lost 7 bases and J 2 bases, leaving 21 bases between the germline ends. The CDR3 DNA reads TGTGCCAGTACCGCCGGGATCCAAAGCATCCGCAATCAGCCCCAGCATTTT. Translation: CASTAGIQSIRNQPQHF. Full variable domain (outside the CDR3, taken from reference TRBV19 and TRBJ1-5): DGGITQSPKYLFRKEGQNVTLSCEQNLNHDAMYWYRQDPGQGLRLIYYSQIVNDFQKGDIAEGYSVSREKKESFPLTVTSAQKNPTAFYLCASTAGIQSIRNQPQHFGDGTRLSIL.

The chain links TRBV5-1 to TRBJ2-7; D perhaps matches TRBD2 (6 bases). Trimming cost V 0 bases and J 0 bases, with 13 bases left between them. Germline V gives CDR1 SGHRS, CDR2 YFSETQ. This CDR3 comprises 16 residues. DNA for the CDR3: TGCGCCAGCAGCTTGGGCGGGACGGTGAGCTCCTACGAGCAGTACTTC. Its protein is CASSLGGTVSSYEQYF.

The chain combines TRBV20-1 with TRBJ1-2; TRBD1 might be the D (5 bases). The CDR3 length is 11 residues. Germline CDR1 is DFQATT and CDR2 is SNEGSKA (reference sequence). The ends were cut back, 6 bases at V and 8 bases at J, with 13 bases in the middle. The CDR3 DNA reads TGCAGTGCCAGGGACGGGGGGGGCTACACCTTC. The encoded protein is CSARDGGGYTF.

J is TRBJ2-1 and V is TRBV2; no reliable D call. The CDR3 covers 8 residues. Germline assignment: CDR1 SNHLY and CDR2 FYNNEI. V shed 3 bases and J shed 12 bases, with 0 bases lying between them. The CDR3 bases are TGTGCCAGCAGTGAGCAGTTCTTC. The encoded protein is CASSEQFF.

This clone appeared a few times. The chain recombines TRBV10-3 with TRBJ2-3; 13 bases align to TRBD2. J lost 4 bases, V lost 4 bases, and 8 bases had no gene match. CDR1 is ENHRY and CDR2 is SYGVKD in the germline V gene. The CDR3 extends over 17 amino acids. CDR3 protein: CAISARTSGSMSDTQYF. Written as DNA, the CDR3 is TGTGCCATCAGTGCAAGGACTAGCGGGAGTATGTCAGATACGCAGTATTTT.

The chain uses TRBV9 and TRBJ2-3, with 13 bases aligning to TRBD2. This CDR3 contains 16 residues. Germline values: CDR1 SGDLS, CDR2 YYNGEE. After removal of 4 bases from V and 5 bases from J, the junction contained 7 bases not matched to a gene. The CDR3 nucleotides read TGTGCCAGCAGCAGGGGGACTAGCGGGATGGGAGATACGCAGTATTTT. Protein: CASSRGTSGMGDTQYF.

The V and J genes are TRBV7-9 and TRBJ2-7; unclear D gene. The CDR3 spans 16 residues. The germline V gene has CDR1 SEHNR and CDR2 FQNEAQ (reference sequence). V gave up 5 bases and J gave up 3 bases, with 20 bases separating them. CDR3 DNA: TGTGCCAGCAGCCCTCCGGTGTGGTCGCGGAGCTACGAGCAGTACTTC. Translated: CASSPPVWSRSYEQYF. Combining the CDR3 with reference TRBV7-9 and TRBJ2-7 gives the whole variable domain DTGVSQNPRHKITKRGQNVTFRCDPISEHNRLYWYRQTLGQGPEFLTYFQNEAQLEKSRLLSDRFSAERPKGSFSTLEIQRTEQGDSAMYLCASSPPVWSRSYEQYFGPGTRLTVT.

The rearrangement joins TRBV6-1 to TRBJ1-1; D is undetermined. The CDR3 is made up of 11 amino acids. CDR1 is MNHNS and CDR2 is SASEGT in the germline V gene. The V end was cut by 6 bases, the J end by 10 bases, with 12 bases between. The DNA for the CDR3 is TGTGCCAGCAGGATGGGAATGGGAGCTTTCTTT. Amino acids: CASRMGMGAFF.

The chain couples TRBV5-1 to TRBJ2-1, with 8 bases that match TRBD2. In germline, CDR1 is SGHRS, CDR2 YFSETQ. The CDR3 totals 15 residues. Trimming at V came to 4 bases and at J to 3 bases, leaving 6 bases not matched to a gene. The CDR3 sequence is CASSPAGAIYNEQFF. The CDR3 DNA reads TGCGCCAGCAGCCCAGCGGGAGCCATCTACAATGAGCAGTTCTTC.

The V call is TRBV5-1, the J call TRBJ2-1; 7 positions match TRBD2. CDR1 SGHRS and CDR2 YFSETQ come from the germline V gene. The CDR3 loop spans 19 amino acids. The junction had 17 bases not matched to a gene; V was cut back by 3 bases and J by 2 bases. The DNA for the CDR3 is TGCGCCAGCAGCTCGGATTTGCGGGAGCGTTCCTCTCCCTACAATGAGCAGTTCTTC. Encoded protein: CASSSDLRERSSPYNEQFF.

In this sample, this clone turned up once. The sample contains more than one DNA sequence encoding this CDR3. The rearrangement uses TRBV15 and TRBJ2-7; TRBD1 aligns across 8 bases. The CDR3 is made up of 16 amino acids. Germline trimming cut 6 bases from V and 2 bases from J; bases unmatched to any gene: 12. Germline CDR1 is LNHNV and CDR2 is YYDKDF (reference sequence). The CDR3 DNA follows: TGTGCCACCAGAGGATCCGGGACAGGAAAAACCTACGAGCAGTACTTC. It translates to CATRGSGTGKTYEQYF.

The chain combines TRBV29-1 with TRBJ2-1; D gene unclear. V dropped 3 bases and J dropped 4 bases, with 7 bases sitting between them. Germline-derived CDR1 and CDR2 are SQVTM and ANQGSEA. The CDR3 extends over 12 amino acids. In DNA, the CDR3 is TGCAGCGTTGATGCAGATTACAATGAGCAGTTCTTC. It codes for CSVDADYNEQFF.

This chain joins TRBV7-8 and TRBJ2-5; D gene unclear. The germline V and J ends were trimmed by 3 bases and 7 bases, with 12 bases remaining between them. Germline V lookup: CDR1 SGHVS, CDR2 FQNEAQ. The CDR3 runs 13 residues. Here the CDR3 reads CASSFDSWGTQYF. CDR3 in DNA: TGTGCCAGCAGCTTCGACTCCTGGGGGACCCAGTACTTC.

The chain has TRBV28 and TRBJ1-1; 9 bases are a match to TRBD1. Germline loops: CDR1 MDHEN, CDR2 SYDVKM. CDR3 length: 16 residues. With 6 bases clipped from V and 4 bases from J, the junction kept 12 bases outside the gene matches. The CDR3 sequence is CASSTDRGTGSTEAFF. The CDR3 DNA reads TGTGCCAGCAGCACAGACAGGGGGACTGGTAGCACTGAAGCTTTCTTT. Full variable domain (missing parts from reference TRBV28 and TRBJ1-1): DVKVTQSSRYLVKRTGEKVFLECVQDMDHENMFWYRQDPGLGLRLIYFSYDVKMKEKGDIPEGYSVSREKKERFSLILESASTNQTSMYLCASSTDRGTGSTEAFFGQGTRLTVV.

The chain has TRBV27 and TRBJ2-2, with 7 bases identical to TRBD1. This CDR3 region has 17 residues. After removal of 3 bases from V and 7 bases from J, the junction contained 14 bases not matched to a gene. CDR1 is MNHEY, CDR2 SMNVEV, per germline (reference sequence). The CDR3 DNA sequence: TGTGCCAGCAGTTTCCGGGGACAGAAAGGTTCCGGCGGGGAGCTGTTTTTT. This sequence encodes CASSFRGQKGSGGELFF.

V gene TRBV25-1 combines with J gene TRBJ2-1; 12 bases line up with TRBD2. Unmatched junction bases numbered 15, after V lost 3 bases and J lost 9 bases. The CDR3 covers 18 residues. Germline V gene data show CDR1 as MGHDK and CDR2 as SYGVNS. In nucleotides, the CDR3 is TGTGCCAGCAGTGACGGATACTTACTAGCGGGAGGACGGTTTGAGCAGTTCTTC. Translated: CASSDGYLLAGGRFEQFF.